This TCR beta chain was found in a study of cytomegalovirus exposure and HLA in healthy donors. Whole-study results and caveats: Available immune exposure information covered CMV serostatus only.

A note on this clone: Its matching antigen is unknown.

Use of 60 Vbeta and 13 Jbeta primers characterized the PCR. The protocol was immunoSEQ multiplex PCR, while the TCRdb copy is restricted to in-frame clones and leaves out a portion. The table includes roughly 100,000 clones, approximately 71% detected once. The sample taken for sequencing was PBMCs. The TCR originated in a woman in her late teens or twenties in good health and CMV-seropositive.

CDR3 nucleotide sequence: TGTGCCAGCAGCTTATGGGCAGGGGATCAGCCCCAGCATTTT. Translating it yields CASSLWAGDQPQHF. The chain combines TRBV7-2 with TRBJ1-5; D is possibly TRBD1 (6 bases). V lost 2 bases and J lost 5, with 10 bases in between. The germline V gene has CDR1 SGHTA and CDR2 FQGNSA. The CDR3 spans 14 residues.